The rows below give T cell receptor beta chains drawn from one sample of a study of cytomegalovirus exposure and HLA in healthy donors. The table came from immunoSEQ multiplex PCR; TCRdb's copy has only in-frame clones and leaves some out. The sample records roughly 150,000 clones, roughly three quarters being singletons. Material for sequencing was PBMCs. The receptors here all came from a man younger than 35 in good health and CMV-seropositive. CDR3s include the opening cysteine and the closing phenylalanine or tryptophan. A D gene is named only where the DNA matches it firmly. Not all rows give a size; the values are once, few, many and, for expanded clones, a class.

cdr3_length clone_size j_call v_call d_call cdr3_nt cdr3_aa
15 few TRBJ1-5 TRBV5-1 NA TGCGCCAGCAGCTTGGCGGCAGGGGACAATCAGCCCCAGCATTTT CASSLAAGDNQPQHF
13 NA TRBJ1-5 TRBV7-8 NA TGTGCCAGCAGCCCCCAGACTAATCAGCCCCAGCATTTT CASSPQTNQPQHF
15 once TRBJ2-1 TRBV5-6 TRBD2 TGTGCCAGCAGCTTGGGGCTAGCGGGGTTCGATGAGCAGTTCTTC CASSLGLAGFDEQFF
16 NA TRBJ2-6 TRBV6-5 NA TGTGCCAGCAGTTACGAATGGAGCTCTGGGGCCAACGTCCTGACTTTC CASSYEWSSGANVLTF
14 NA TRBJ1-2 TRBV6-1 NA TGTGCCAGCAGTGAAGGGGCCAAGAACTATGGCTACACCTTC CASSEGAKNYGYTF
19 once TRBJ2-2 TRBV11-1 TRBD2 TGTGCCAGCAGCGCGCCAGGGACTAGCGGGAGGGGATACACCGGGGAGCTGTTTTTT CASSAPGTSGRGYTGELFF
14 NA TRBJ2-5 TRBV11-2 NA TGTGCCAGCAGCTTAGTGAGCGGATCGGGGACCCAGTACTTC CASSLVSGSGTQYF
13 NA TRBJ1-4 TRBV6-1 TRBD1 TGTGCCAGCAGGGGACAGGTCTCGGGAAAACTGTTTTTT CASRGQVSGKLFF
16 NA TRBJ2-2 TRBV7-8 NA TGTGCCAGCAGCTTAGCATGGAAGCGGAGCACCGGGGAGCTGTTTTTT CASSLAWKRSTGELFF
16 NA TRBJ2-5 TRBV6-1 TRBD2 TGTGCCAGCAGTGCAGAACTAGCGGGTACACAAGAGACCCAGTACTTC CASSAELAGTQETQYF
16 NA TRBJ2-1 TRBV5-1 TRBD2 TGCGCCAGCAGCTTGGTGGGGAGCGGGATAGACAATGAGCAGTTCTTC CASSLVGSGIDNEQFF
17 NA TRBJ2-1 TRBV7-9 TRBD1 TGTGCCAGCAGCTTCCACGGAGACAGGGGGCGTTCGGCCGAGCAGTTCTTC CASSFHGDRGRSAEQFF
13 NA TRBJ2-1 TRBV30 NA TGTGCCTGGAGATTGGGTAGCAATAATGAGCAGTTCTTC CAWRLGSNNEQFF
19 once TRBJ1-2 TRBV4-2 TRBD1 TGTGCCAGCAGCCAAGATTTGGGGCCCCGACAGGGGGCCCCCTATGGCTACACCTTC CASSQDLGPRQGAPYGYTF
13 NA TRBJ2-1 TRBV5-4 NA TGTGCCAGCAGCTTAGAGACCTACAATGAGCAGTTCTTC CASSLETYNEQFF
16 NA TRBJ2-3 TRBV13 TRBD1 TGTGCCAGCAGCATCAAGGGGGCCGCGTACACAGATACGCAGTATTTT CASSIKGAAYTDTQYF
15 NA TRBJ1-2 TRBV14 NA TGTGCCAGCAGCCAAGTCAGGGGTATGGGCTATGGCTACACCTTC CASSQVRGMGYGYTF
13 NA TRBJ1-1 TRBV28 TRBD1 TGTGCCAGCAGTTCAGGACAGGGGAGTGAAGCTTTCTTT CASSSGQGSEAFF
12 NA TRBJ1-4 TRBV29-1 TRBD1 TGCAGCCACCAGGGGGCAGATGAAAAACTGTTTTTT CSHQGADEKLFF
13 NA TRBJ1-1 TRBV4-1 NA TGCGCCAGTACCGGGACTCAGAACACTGAAGCTTTCTTT CASTGTQNTEAFF
15 few TRBJ1-5 TRBV30 NA TGTGCCTGGAGTGTACAGCACTCCCCTCACAGGCCCCAGCATTTT CAWSVQHSPHRPQHF
17 NA TRBJ1-5 TRBV5-1 TRBD1 TGCGCCAGCAGCTCCGGGACAGGGCTCTATAGCAATCAGCCCCAGCATTTT CASSSGTGLYSNQPQHF
19 NA TRBJ2-3 TRBV4-1 NA TGCGCCAGCAGCCCTATGGGGGGAGCCATTGGACCTAGCACAGATACGCAGTATTTT CASSPMGGAIGPSTDTQYF